These T cell receptor beta chains were read from a single sample in a study of blood T cells in healthy people across ages. Each CDR3 protein is one row after TCRdb ran MiXCR on the 5' RACE reads. The sample lists hundreds of thousands of distinct CDR3 sequences, more than 45% seen once, with around 25% in the top ten. The sequencing input was blood. Receptors originate from an elderly man in good health. The CDR3 runs from the conserved cysteine through the conserved F or W. The order of the fields is V gene, J gene, CDR3 protein.

V: TRBV20-1; J: TRBJ1-2; CDR3: CSARGTGYGYTF
V: TRBV7-6; J: TRBJ2-3; CDR3: CASSFSMFGPDTQYF
V: TRBV6-5; J: TRBJ2-7; CDR3: CASSYGRQGAYEQYF
V: TRBV20-1; J: TRBJ2-1; CDR3: CSAPRQGVHEQFF
V: TRBV7-2; J: TRBJ2-3; CDR3: CASSVVPGLGDTQYF
V: TRBV20-1; J: TRBJ1-1; CDR3: CSARRDAGNTEAFF
V: TRBV7-2; J: TRBJ2-7; CDR3: CASSSYLTRQSSYEQYF
V: TRBV20-1; J: TRBJ2-1; CDR3: CSARAASGNNEQFF
V: TRBV12-3/TRBV12-4; J: TRBJ2-5; CDR3: CASRLAARREQYF
V: TRBV5-1; J: TRBJ1-2; CDR3: CASSPGQEGYGYTF
V: TRBV7-8; J: TRBJ2-1; CDR3: CASSSIPGQGGSEQFF
V: TRBV4-3; J: TRBJ1-6; CDR3: CASSQDRGVPYNSPLHF
V: TRBV7-2; J: TRBJ2-3; CDR3: CASSLGPAGVTDTQYF
V: TRBV6-5; J: TRBJ1-1; CDR3: CASSFDPGTDLNTEAFF
V: TRBV20-1; J: TRBJ2-4; CDR3: CSARLGPENIQYF
V: TRBV24-1; J: TRBJ2-3; CDR3: CATSDSLGTSGSIDTQYF
V: TRBV2; J: TRBJ2-7; CDR3: CASRPRGHSYEQYF
V: TRBV3-1; J: TRBJ2-3; CDR3: CASSRRGVTDTQYF
V: TRBV11-1; J: TRBJ2-1; CDR3: CASSRQRGATYNEQFF
V: TRBV7-2; J: TRBJ2-5; CDR3: CASRQRLAGETQYF
V: TRBV6-6; J: TRBJ2-7; CDR3: CASRVNYEQYF
V: TRBV5-8; J: TRBJ1-5; CDR3: CASSFVADQPQHF
V: TRBV29-1; J: TRBJ2-7; CDR3: CSVGNSRVGPHEQYF
V: TRBV29-1; J: TRBJ1-2; CDR3: CSVRWISNYGYTF
V: TRBV20-1; J: TRBJ2-7; CDR3: CSARDQRLAGGHFYEQYF
V: TRBV2; J: TRBJ2-7; CDR3: CASSERLAGAHSYEQYF
V: TRBV29-1; J: TRBJ1-1; CDR3: CSVDRGDTEAFF
V: TRBV3-1; J: TRBJ2-1; CDR3: CASSPSRGRYNEQFF
V: TRBV29-1; J: TRBJ1-1; CDR3: CSVERANTEAFF
V: TRBV20-1; J: TRBJ2-3; CDR3: CSARDAATDTQYF
V: TRBV29-1; J: TRBJ2-3; CDR3: CSLDQSTDTQYF
V: TRBV5-1; J: TRBJ1-1; CDR3: CASSVGPVNTEAFF
V: TRBV5-1; J: NA; CDR3: CASSLEAGAAYEQYF
V: TRBV11-2; J: TRBJ2-2; CDR3: CASSFGPDTGELFF
V: TRBV29-1; J: TRBJ2-3; CDR3: CSVLRLAGVNTDTQYF
V: TRBV12-3/TRBV12-4; J: TRBJ2-3; CDR3: CASSTSGLAGGTDTQYF
V: TRBV7-2; J: TRBJ2-3; CDR3: CASNTREGRFSDTQYF
V: TRBV20-1; J: TRBJ2-3; CDR3: CSAARVDSTADTQYF
V: TRBV7-9; J: TRBJ2-1; CDR3: CASSLVTSDNEQFF
V: TRBV21-1; J: TRBJ2-1; CDR3: CASSKALSVTGGAGEQFF
V: TRBV11-2; J: TRBJ1-1; CDR3: CASSLTGLQAFF
V: TRBV4-3; J: TRBJ2-2; CDR3: CASSQAPPDRVGFGAGELFF
V: TRBV6-6; J: TRBJ2-1; CDR3: CASSYVPLNEQFF
V: TRBV5-1; J: TRBJ2-3; CDR3: CASSLSGGGSMTDTQYF
V: TRBV20-1; J: TRBJ1-6; CDR3: CSARDVGSGNSPLHF
V: TRBV29-1; J: TRBJ2-7; CDR3: CSVEGGSGGSYEQYF
V: TRBV20-1; J: TRBJ2-3; CDR3: CSLLSGTDTQYF
V: TRBV6-5; J: TRBJ2-3; CDR3: CASSASLGDTQYF
V: TRBV25-1; J: TRBJ2-7; CDR3: CASSAGLAGSSYEQYF
V: TRBV7-2; J: TRBJ2-3; CDR3: CASSLVYTDTQYF